The 21 T cell receptor beta chains below all came from one sample that was sequenced in a study of beta chain features in type 1 diabetes listed by TCRdb under 2018. The protocol used for the library was the immunoSEQ multiplex PCR assay. The entire isolated RNA was reverse transcribed using the High Capacity cDNA Reverse Transcription Kit, and thus expressed TCRB transcripts were sequenced. This immuneACCESS table, as held by TCRdb, lists in-frame sequences with V and J called but not all clones. Of the missing ones, under half trace to an unresolved V gene in checked studies; the others have no known cause. In all, the sample holds approximately 470,000 clones, and approximately 30% of those were seen once. The ten largest make up almost 0.065% of the sample. Input material: naive CD4+ T cells from blood. Explained via the paper, the cell subset or site label denotes: true naive CD4+ T cells. The receptor source for this set is a man in his late teens or twenties in good health.

The chain combines TRBV4-2 with TRBJ2-7, with TRBD2 matching over 7 bases. The CDR3 runs to 14 residues. Germline-derived CDR1 and CDR2 are LGHNA and YNFKEQ. J lost 6 bases, V lost 0 bases, and 5 bases had no gene match. The CDR3 bases are TGTGCCAGCAGCCAAGATGGCGGGAGAGCCGAGCAGTACTTC. This sequence encodes CASSQDGGRAEQYF.

In this sample, this clone turned up a few times. This sequence joins TRBV25-1 and TRBJ2-7, with a possible D match to TRBD2 (5 bases). The CDR3 totals 12 residues. Looked up from germline, CDR1 is MGHDK and CDR2 is SYGVNS. Trimming shortened V by 1 base and J by 6 bases, and 7 bases separated the two germline ends. The CDR3 sequence is CASSEWELEQYF. The CDR3 DNA reads TGTGCCAGCAGTGAATGGGAGCTCGAGCAGTACTTC.

V usage is TRBV7-9 and J usage is TRBJ2-7; TRBD1 matches at 8 bases. CDR1 SEHNR and CDR2 FQNEAQ come from the germline V gene (reference sequence). The CDR3 loop spans 14 amino acids. V was pared by 5 bases and J by 5 bases, with 8 bases of the junction left unmatched. DNA of the CDR3: TGTGCCAGCAGCCAGGACAGGGAATCGAACGAGCAGTACTTC. Translated: CASSQDRESNEQYF.

The table lists this clone with a count of one. The rearrangement joins TRBV30 to TRBJ1-1; no clear D gene. Germline V gene sequence: CDR1 GTSNPN, CDR2 SVGIG (reference sequence). The CDR3 loop spans 15 amino acids. V was pared by 3 bases and J by 1 base, with 15 bases between. The DNA of the CDR3 is TGTGCCTGGAGAACGGCAGCCTCCCCGAACACTGAAGCTTTCTTT. Its translation: CAWRTAASPNTEAFF.

The chain joins TRBV20-1 to TRBJ2-3; D gene unclear. Trimming removed 4 bases at V and 4 bases at J, with 6 bases between. The CDR3 is made up of 11 amino acids. The germline V gene encodes CDR1 DFQATT and CDR2 SNEGSKA (reference sequence). The CDR3 DNA follows: TGCAGTGCTACTAGGGCAGATACGCAGTATTTT. Its protein is CSATRADTQYF.

Only one count was recorded for this clone. V and J are TRBV30 and TRBJ1-5; the D gene is possibly TRBD1 (5 bases). This CDR3 comprises 12 residues. Germline assignment: CDR1 GTSNPN and CDR2 SVGIG (reference sequence). V lost 3 bases to trimming and J lost 4 bases, with 7 bases between them. This CDR3 reads CAWSSGNQPQHF. The CDR3 DNA reads TGTGCCTGGAGCTCAGGGAATCAGCCCCAGCATTTT. The full variable domain, completed using reference TRBV30 and TRBJ1-5, is SQTIHQWPATLVQPVGSPLSLECTVEGTSNPNLYWYRQAAGRGLQLLFYSVGIGQISSEVPQNLSASRPQDRQFILSSKKLLLSDSGFYLCAWSSGNQPQHFGDGTRLSIL.

V gene TRBV25-1 combines with J gene TRBJ2-4; a weak D match, TRBD2 (5 bases). The V and J ends lost 10 bases and 0 bases respectively, with 13 bases between them. The germline V gene encodes CDR1 MGHDK and CDR2 SYGVNS. The CDR3 length is 14 residues. CDR3 loop: CATGGSGAKNIQYF. CDR3 nucleotide sequence: TGTGCCACAGGTGGGAGTGGAGCCAAAAACATTCAGTACTTC. Using reference TRBV25-1 and TRBJ2-4 for the parts outside the CDR3, the full variable domain is EADIYQTPRYLVIGTGKKITLECSQTMGHDKMYWYQQDPGMELHLIHYSYGVNSTEKGDLSSESTVSRIRTEHFPLTLESARPSHTSQYLCATGGSGAKNIQYFGAGTRLSVL.

The chain has TRBV29-1 and TRBJ2-2; D gene uncertain. The CDR3 runs 13 residues. Trimming cost V 3 bases and J 4 bases, with 9 bases left between them. Per the germline V gene, CDR1 is SQVTM and CDR2 is ANQGSEA. The CDR3 coding sequence is TGCAGCGTTGATGATGGACGCACCGGGGAGCTGTTTTTT. This encodes CSVDDGRTGELFF.

The rearrangement joins TRBV30 to TRBJ2-3; D possibly corresponds to TRBD2 (6 bases). V was clipped by 0 bases and J by 5 bases, with 9 bases between them. Germline CDR1 GTSNPN, CDR2 SVGIG (reference sequence). The CDR3 has 13 amino acids. The CDR3 sequence: CAWSVRREDTQYF. The DNA of the CDR3 is TGTGCCTGGAGTGTACGGAGGGAAGATACGCAGTATTTT. The whole variable domain, remainder taken from reference TRBV30 and TRBJ2-3, is SQTIHQWPATLVQPVGSPLSLECTVEGTSNPNLYWYRQAAGRGLQLLFYSVGIGQISSEVPQNLSASRPQDRQFILSSKKLLLSDSGFYLCAWSVRREDTQYFGPGTRLTVL.

This clone has more than one count but fewer than ten. Additional DNA sequences in this sample encode the identical CDR3. The rearrangement links TRBV5-1 to TRBJ2-3, with 8 bases lining up with TRBD2. Unmatched junction bases numbered 3, after V lost 0 bases and J lost 6 bases. The CDR3 has 14 amino acids. Germline V CDR1 and CDR2: SGHRS, YFSETQ. The CDR3 sequence: CASSLAGGPDTQYF. CDR3 nucleotide sequence: TGCGCCAGCAGCTTGGCGGGAGGGCCTGATACGCAGTATTTT.

The rearrangement joins TRBV29-1 to TRBJ1-5, with D possibly being TRBD1 (6 bases). Trimming removed 4 bases from V and 5 bases from J, with 9 bases in between. CDR1 SQVTM and CDR2 ANQGSEA come from the germline V gene. CDR3 length: 12 amino acids. In DNA form, the CDR3 reads TGCAGCGTTGGGGCAGGGGATCAGCCCCAGCATTTT. Its translation is CSVGAGDQPQHF. Full variable domain (outside the CDR3, taken from reference TRBV29-1 and TRBJ1-5): SAVISQKPSRDICQRGTSLTIQCQVDSQVTMMFWYRQQPGQSLTLIATANQGSEATYESGFVIDKFPISRPNLTFSTLTVSNMSPEDSSIYLCSVGAGDQPQHFGDGTRLSIL.

The chain employs TRBV5-1 and TRBJ2-1; 11 bases fit TRBD2. Looked up from germline, CDR1 is SGHRS and CDR2 is YFSETQ. J lost 9 bases, V lost 5 bases, and 25 bases had no gene match. The CDR3 spans 20 residues. The CDR3 DNA is TGCGCCAGCAGTTTCCTTTCCGGGACAGTTAGCGGGAGGGCCGTCAGTGAGCAGTTCTTC. Translated, it gives CASSFLSGTVSGRAVSEQFF.

The chain combines TRBV23-1 with TRBJ1-3, with unresolved D. TRBV23-1 is an open reading frame, and its role is uncertain. This CDR3 is 15 amino acids long. The V gene lost 3 bases and the J gene lost 0 bases, with 9 bases spanning the gap. This CDR3 is CASSQLEGSGNTIYF. CDR3 coding DNA: TGCGCCAGCAGTCAGCTTGAGGGCTCTGGAAACACCATATATTTT.

The V gene is TRBV28, the J gene TRBJ1-1; perhaps TRBD1 as D (5 bases). This CDR3 region has 13 residues. The ends were cut back, 5 bases at V and 7 bases at J, with 14 bases in the middle. Germline CDR1 MDHEN, CDR2 SYDVKM. For the CDR3, the DNA is TGTGCCAGCAGTGCTCCGGGAAGGGGTGAAGCTTTCTTT. Amino acids: CASSAPGRGEAFF.

V usage is TRBV5-4 and J usage is TRBJ2-7, with 9 bases that match TRBD1. CDR1 and CDR2 (germline): SGHNT, YYREEE (reference sequence). The CDR3 length is 14 residues. The V gene end was trimmed by 9 bases and the J gene end by 4 bases; junction bases not matched to a gene: 11. CDR3 in DNA: TGTGCCATCCGACGGGACAGGGAGATGTACGAGCAGTACTTC. It specifies CAIRRDREMYEQYF. Full variable domain (rest looked up from reference TRBV5-4 and TRBJ2-7): ETGVTQSPTHLIKTRGQQVTLRCSSQSGHNTVSWYQQALGQGPQFIFQYYREEENGRGNFPPRFSGLQFPNYSSELNVNALELDDSALYLCAIRRDREMYEQYFGPGTRLTVT.

The chain is built from TRBV6-5 and TRBJ2-7, with TRBD1 matching over 7 bases. This CDR3 comprises 15 residues. Trimming removed 2 bases from V and 1 base from J; junction bases left unmatched: 5. Germline values: CDR1 MNHEY, CDR2 SVGAGI. CDR3 residues: CASSYTGTESYEQYF. The CDR3 nucleotides read TGTGCCAGCAGTTACACTGGGACAGAATCCTACGAGCAGTACTTC.

This clone appeared a few times. The gene calls are TRBV6-1 and TRBJ2-3; D remains unclear. The CDR3 runs to 13 residues. The V gene's germline CDR1 is MNHNS and CDR2 SASEGT. Trimming pared 1 base from V and 10 bases from J, leaving 12 bases between. DNA for the CDR3: TGTGCCAGCAGTGAAGGGGCGCTCGCGGCGCAGTATTTT. It yields the protein CASSEGALAAQYF.

The V gene is TRBV7-9, the J gene TRBJ2-7, with D tentatively TRBD1 or TRBD2 (6 bases each). Trimming pared 5 bases from V and 0 bases from J, leaving 17 bases between. CDR1 SEHNR and CDR2 FQNEAQ come from the germline V gene (reference sequence). CDR3 length: 16 amino acids. CDR3 DNA: TGTGCCAGCAGCCCGTTGGGGGGCTACCCCTCCTACGAGCAGTACTTC. Translating it yields CASSPLGGYPSYEQYF. Complete variable domain (other parts from reference TRBV7-9 and TRBJ2-7): DTGVSQNPRHKITKRGQNVTFRCDPISEHNRLYWYRQTLGQGPEFLTYFQNEAQLEKSRLLSDRFSAERPKGSFSTLEIQRTEQGDSAMYLCASSPLGGYPSYEQYFGPGTRLTVT.

The CDR3 reads CASSTPGLAGGSGHKNIQYF. The CDR3 region has the DNA TGTGCCAGCAGTACACCGGGACTAGCGGGAGGGTCCGGGCACAAAAACATTCAGTACTTC. The genes are TRBV27 and TRBJ2-4; 16 bases match TRBD2. V lost 5 bases to trimming and J lost 3 bases; unmatched junction nucleotides: 13. This CDR3 contains 20 residues. CDR1 and CDR2 (germline): MNHEY, SMNVEV (reference sequence).

The chain carries TRBV5-5 and TRBJ1-2; TRBD1 matches 9 bases. Germline V gene data show CDR1 as SGHKS and CDR2 as YYEKEE (reference sequence). The CDR3 is 13 residues long. Germline trimming cut 4 bases from V and 4 bases from J; bases unmatched to any gene: 2. The CDR3 protein is CASSPDRGYGYTF. In nucleotides, the CDR3 is TGTGCCAGCAGCCCGGACAGGGGCTATGGCTACACCTTC.

The V call is TRBV11-2, the J call TRBJ2-1, with 11 nucleotides matching TRBD2. In germline, CDR1 is SGHAT, CDR2 FQNNGV. J lost 9 bases, V lost 0 bases, and 4 bases had no gene match. CDR3 size: 15 residues. CDR3 loop: CASSLEVLAGGEQFF. CDR3 DNA sequence: TGTGCCAGCAGCTTAGAAGTTCTAGCGGGAGGTGAGCAGTTCTTC.